This entry concerns a single T cell receptor (beta chain). The antigen remains undetermined. TCRbeta library preparation incorporated unique molecular identifiers. Using its own MiXCR run on the PCR reads, TCRdb lists one record per CDR3 protein. The sample contains 500,000 to 650,000 distinct CDR3 sequences, about an eighth of which appear only once. This record belongs to a study of T-cell reconstitution after alpha-beta-depleted transplantation in children. The study, taken as a whole, reports: The origin of alpha-beta T cells about two months after transplant was reportedly several hundred expanded graft clones. Surviving recipient T cells and intrathymic progenitors accounted for some patients' high TCRbeta diversity at day 60. One year post-transplant, T-cell counts and diversity were largely derived from T cells produced anew.

Looked up from germline, CDR1 is DFQATT and CDR2 is SNEGSKA (reference sequence). The CDR3 totals 15 residues. Trimming took 2 bases from V and 0 from J, leaving 11 bases between them. This receptor was obtained from a female patient between 2 and 10 years old who had a stem cell transplant for aplastic anemia, so the T cells may come from the graft donor. The sequencing used PBMCs, mostly from graft donor cells, collected 180 days after TCRalphabeta/CD19-depleted stem cell transplant. This sequence joins TRBV20-1 and TRBJ1-5, with D possibly TRBD1 on 5 matching bases. In DNA form, the CDR3 reads TGCAGTGCTAGACGGGACGGAATTAGCAATCAGCCCCAGCATTTT. Amino acids: CSARRDGISNQPQHF.